The 15 T cell receptor beta chains below come from one sample, sequenced in a study of blood T cell repertoires in COVID-19. The repertoire was sequenced with immunoSEQ multiplex PCR; TCRdb's copy has only in-frame clones and lacks some. Of hundreds of thousands of clones in the sample, about 90% are singletons; the top ten hold about 4.5%. The material sequenced was PBMCs or T cells enriched from blood (not recorded which). These receptors were taken from a woman aged 18-29 years with acute COVID-19.

J is TRBJ1-2 and V is TRBV6-5; TRBD1 agrees at 8 bases. The CDR3 covers 15 residues. The V segment lost 2 bases and the J segment 7 bases; nucleotides outside the gene matches: 9. Per the germline V gene, CDR1 is MNHEY and CDR2 is SVGAGI. The CDR3 region is CASSYRTGKGFGYTF. The CDR3, as DNA: TGTGCCAGCAGTTACCGGACAGGGAAGGGTTTTGGCTACACCTTC.

The chain links TRBV19 to TRBJ2-1, with TRBD2 matching 10 bases. V lost 5 bases, J lost 1 base, and 8 bases stayed unmatched. This CDR3 is 17 amino acids long. The V gene's germline CDR1 is LNHDA and CDR2 SQIVND (reference sequence). The chain's CDR3 is CASSWLAGATSYNEQFF. CDR3 coding DNA: TGTGCCAGTAGTTGGCTAGCGGGAGCGACTTCCTACAATGAGCAGTTCTTC.

The J gene is TRBJ2-5, the V gene TRBV24-1; possible D gene TRBD1, 6 bases. The V end was cut by 7 bases, the J end by 5 bases, with 13 bases between. Germline V gene sequence: CDR1 KGHDR, CDR2 SFDVKD. The CDR3 contains 13 residues. The CDR3 coding sequence is TGTGCCACCAGGGGTGGGGGCGCGGAGACCCAGTACTTC. Its protein is CATRGGGAETQYF.

This clone was seen more than once but under ten times. The V and J genes are TRBV5-1 and TRBJ1-1, with no clear D. The CDR3 contains 12 residues. Germline V lookup: CDR1 SGHRS, CDR2 YFSETQ. Trimming took off 8 bases at V and 8 bases at J, with 16 bases between the two ends. In nucleotides, the CDR3 is TGCGCCAGTTCTCTCCCCGGGTTCGAAGCTTTCTTT. Encoded protein: CASSLPGFEAFF.

This clone is a singleton in its sample. This chain connects TRBV27 to TRBJ2-1, with D unclear. Germline values: CDR1 MNHEY, CDR2 SMNVEV (reference sequence). CDR3 size: 15 residues. Trimming took 2 bases from V and 0 from J, leaving 8 bases between them. The CDR3 region has the DNA TGTGCCAGCAGTTTACCCTCTAGCTCCTACAATGAGCAGTTCTTC. Amino acid sequence: CASSLPSSSYNEQFF.

CDR3 residues: CASSSRQGGGAGTEAFF. In DNA, the CDR3 is TGTGCCAGCTCGTCACGACAGGGAGGAGGCGCGGGTACTGAAGCTTTCTTT. The rearrangement links TRBV18 to TRBJ1-1, with TRBD1 matching 7 bases. V gave up 6 bases and J gave up 5 bases; unmatched junction bases: 18. The CDR3 sequence is 17 residues long. Germline lookup yields CDR1 KGHSH and CDR2 LQKENI.

J is TRBJ1-1 and V is TRBV15; D is unresolved. The CDR3 is made up of 15 amino acids. The germline V and J ends were trimmed by 0 bases and 1 base, with 9 bases remaining between them. Germline V gene lookup returns CDR1 LNHNV and CDR2 YYDKDF (reference sequence). In DNA, the CDR3 is TGTGCCACCAGCAGAGACCAGAACGCGAACACTGAAGCTTTCTTT. Protein product: CATSRDQNANTEAFF.

V is TRBV19 and J is TRBJ1-2; D not resolved. The CDR3 length is 11 residues. V was clipped by 7 bases and J by 8 bases, with 11 bases between them. The germline V gene has CDR1 LNHDA and CDR2 SQIVND (reference sequence). The CDR3 spells CASNPGNGYTF. The CDR3 nucleotides read TGTGCCAGTAATCCGGGGAACGGCTACACCTTC.

The chain joins TRBV15 to TRBJ1-3, with D perhaps matching TRBD1 (6 bases). CDR1 is LNHNV, CDR2 YYDKDF, per germline (reference sequence). V was clipped by 3 bases and J by 0 bases, with 12 bases between them. This CDR3 has 16 amino acids. The CDR3 DNA is TGTGCCACCAGCAGCGGGCGGGGGGCCTCTGGAAACACCATATATTTT. Its translation is CATSSGRGASGNTIYF. The full variable domain, rest sourced from reference TRBV15 and TRBJ1-3, is DAMVIQNPRYQVTQFGKPVTLSCSQTLNHNVMYWYQQKSSQAPKLLFHYYDKDFNNEADTPDNFQSRRPNTSFCFLDIRSPGLGDTAMYLCATSSGRGASGNTIYFGEGSWLTVV.

The table lists this clone with a few counts. J is TRBJ2-3 and V is TRBV11-3; possibly TRBD2 for D (6 bases). The germline gives CDR1 SGHNT, CDR2 YENEEA. V lost 3 bases and J 3 bases, leaving 10 bases between the germline ends. CDR3 length: 14 amino acids. For the CDR3, the DNA is TGTGCCAGCAGCTTCGGGGGTAGTACAGATACGCAGTATTTT. Amino acid sequence: CASSFGGSTDTQYF.

The chain has TRBV27 and TRBJ2-7; possible D gene TRBD2, 7 bases. Trimming left V 3 bases short and J 0 bases short, with 21 bases between. The CDR3 totals 18 residues. CDR1 MNHEY and CDR2 SMNVEV come from the germline V gene (reference sequence). CDR3 nucleotides: TGTGCCAGCAGTTTTGGAGCAGGGAGGGGGGTACTCTCCTACGAGCAGTACTTC. Translation gives CASSFGAGRGVLSYEQYF.

The chain couples TRBV19 to TRBJ1-5, with D tentatively TRBD1 (5 bases). The CDR3 spans 15 residues. The germline V gene has CDR1 LNHDA and CDR2 SQIVND (reference sequence). Trimming stripped 5 bases from V and 5 bases from J, with 16 bases between. Written as DNA, the CDR3 is TGTGCCAGTAGTCCTCAAAGACAGTCTGATCAGCCCCAGCATTTT. It encodes CASSPQRQSDQPQHF.

The chain carries TRBV2 and TRBJ2-2, with TRBD2 as a possible D gene (6 bases). The CDR3 totals 16 residues. CDR1 and CDR2 from the germline V gene are SNHLY and FYNNEI. The V end lost 6 bases, the J end lost 7 bases, and 21 bases lay between the germline ends. The CDR3 sequence is CASSATGTGVSGELFF. In nucleotides, the CDR3 is TGTGCCAGCAGCGCCACGGGGACTGGCGTAAGCGGGGAGCTGTTTTTT.

The chain employs TRBV3-1 (or the pseudogene TRBV3-2) and TRBJ2-1, with 9 bases identical to TRBD2. After removal of 5 bases from V and 1 base from J, the junction contained 6 bases not matched to a gene. The CDR3 contains 16 residues. Germline loops: CDR1 LGHDT, CDR2 YNNKEL (reference sequence). The CDR3 sequence: CASSILAGESYNEQFF. CDR3 sequence (DNA): TGTGCCAGCAGCATATTAGCGGGAGAATCCTACAATGAGCAGTTCTTC.

The chain couples TRBV19 to TRBJ1-1, with TRBD1 matching over 10 bases. CDR1 LNHDA and CDR2 SQIVND come from the germline V gene (reference sequence). The trim removed 6 bases at V and 0 bases at J, leaving 1 base unmatched. There are 14 residues in the CDR3. DNA for the CDR3: TGTGCCAGTAGGGGGACAGGGGTGAACACTGAAGCTTTCTTT. This sequence encodes CASRGTGVNTEAFF.